This paragraph reports one T cell receptor beta chain. The record originates from a study of shared clonotypes between healthy human individuals. Measured with immunoSEQ multiplex PCR; TCRdb has only the in-frame clones, and not every one. The sample includes 2 million to 2.5 million clones, more than 90% of them seen just once. This CDR3 is built from 15 residues. V dropped 0 bases and J dropped 1; count of bases not matched to a gene: 1. Looked up from germline, CDR1 is LNHDA and CDR2 is SQIVND (reference sequence). The sample comprised naive CD4+ T cells sorted from blood. Documented subset: CD45RA+ positively selected. The source is a man between 18 and 29 years old in good health. This chain uses TRBV19 with TRBJ1-1; 8 bases map to TRBD1. The CDR3 region is CASSIDRGPNTEAFF. The DNA for the CDR3 is TGTGCCAGTAGTATAGACAGGGGGCCGAACACTGAAGCTTTCTTT.